The rows below give T cell receptor beta chains drawn from one sample of a study of blood T cell repertoires in COVID-19. The protocol was immunoSEQ multiplex PCR, while the TCRdb copy is restricted to in-frame clones and leaves out a portion. The table lists fewer than 350,000 clones, 88% of them singletons. Sequencing input: peripheral blood. The receptor set was obtained from a woman in her thirties with COVID-19, enrolled during active disease. The conserved cysteine and the conserved F or W are not part of the CDR3 here.

v_gene,CDR3aa
TRBV4-2,ASSPRDRTYNEQF
TRBV27,ASHYRDLWGGYT
TRBV4-1,ASSETVGGFRGSPLH
TRBV4-1,ASSRPGLPGGELF
TRBV5-6,ASSPRSLNPGMAF
TRBV10-1,ASSEPAVESNYGYT
TRBV7-6,ASSLATNPGYNEQF
TRBV12-3/TRBV12-4,ASSLLERGERH
TRBV2,ASSEAWANSPLH
TRBV24-1,ATSPYTGELF
TRBV6-5,ASSYSVNTEAF
TRBV3-1/TRBV3-2,ASSHEQGSGDLY
TRBV18,ASSPQPDNSPLH
TRBV19,ASSIGRGSYEQY
TRBV6-5,ASVKSRPPEAF
TRBV2,ASKYRQGSGELF
TRBV2,ASSDRAGDQETQY
TRBV18,ASSQGAGTEAF
TRBV5-1,ASSAWGQSTDTQY
TRBV28,ASSFNERYGYT
TRBV7-3,ASRASPLGGTEAF
TRBV6-4,ASSGGRTDTQY
TRBV6-5,ASSYTGYTEAF
TRBV6-1,ASSEARGLNQPQH